This record covers a single T cell receptor (beta chain). Its antigen is not identified. The germline V gene encodes CDR1 SGDLS and CDR2 YYNGEE. This CDR3 is 13 amino acids long. Trimming pared 0 bases from V and 5 bases from J, leaving 6 bases between. The method was immunoSEQ multiplex PCR; TCRdb's version includes in-frame clones alone and lacks a portion of them. The sample holds around 120,000 clones; under 95% are singletons and the top ten take around 5%. Whether given at about 4 or about 12 weeks, second doses were pooled. The data were taken from a study of T cell responses to AZD1222 COVID-19 vaccine. Study results and limitations: Spike as a whole was targeted by vaccine-associated CD4 TCRs, dominant at 160-218 and 743-854. Elevations in Spike-specific TCR breadth and depth followed administration of two AZD1222 doses. Possibly, clonal diversity was underestimated; donors were largely white British and included more females.

The chain is built from TRBV9 and TRBJ2-1; D is unclear. The sample in question was peripheral blood, obtained 28 days after the second AZD1222 dose. This sequence originates from an adult who received the AZD1222 COVID-19 vaccine. The CDR3 DNA sequence: TGTGCCAGCAGCGTAGGGCCTAACAATGAGCAGTTCTTC. Translated, it gives CASSVGPNNEQFF.